This TCR beta chain stems from a study of blood T cell repertoires in COVID-19 (dated by TCRdb to between 2020 and 2021). As for the study more broadly: Samples from collaborators originated in the United States, Italy and Spain and spanned both the acute and convalescent phases of COVID-19. Where HLA class I and class II types were available, the types were taken from metadata supplied by the sample provider, not from assay-based typing. The prospective study material was composed of cDNA or gDNA derived from T cells, B-cell-depleted T cells, or PBMCs. The samples were drawn from the first 160 participants of the ongoing ImmuneRACE study and from 950 to 1,500 subjects provided by 6 global collaborators. The sample metadata nearly always contained a de-identified subject ID, COVID-19 status, age in years and sex. Subjects who had been exposed to COVID-19, were actively infected with it, or had recovered from it provided the deeply sampled blood TCRbeta repertoires that made up the dataset. The repertoires were released in a freely available public database intended as a resource for research on the immune response to SARS-CoV-2.

A second Seattle source provided samples from volunteer blood donors who had recovered from COVID-19. Whole blood was collected in K2EDTA tubes by collaborating institutions according to the institutions' own protocols. Collaborator samples were shipped for TCRbeta analysis as frozen whole blood, isolated PBMCs, or DNA extracted from either sample type. TCRbeta CDR3 regions were amplified from genomic DNA using the immunoSEQ Assay, a bias-controlled multiplex PCR. Concerning the study's data processing: The number of nucleated cells in each sample was estimated from the amplification of reference gene primers within the assay. Sequence reads were collapsed and filtered to measure the absolute abundance of every unique TCRbeta CDR3 rearrangement. For each sample, productive Simpson clonality was calculated as the square root of Simpson's diversity index over productive rearrangements. In TCRdb, the immuneACCESS table is reduced to in-frame sequences with V and J assigned. These tables do not hold every clone; where another copy was compared, an unresolved V gene accounts for under half, and the others remain unexplained. V, J and clone size are taken as reported in that table, and D and trimming were inferred from the DNA itself. This sample holds about 180,000 clones; nearly 90% were observed only once. The ten biggest clones cover 1.5% to 2% of the sample.

Trimming leaves V shorter by 8 bases and J shorter by 3 bases, with the junction holding 5 bases beyond the gene matches. The germline V gene provides CDR1 MGHDK and CDR2 SYGVNS. The CDR3 has 14 amino acids, counting the end cysteine and phenylalanine. The CDR3 DNA has 42 bases and is translated from base 1. A word on this clone: Its antigen remains undetermined. Per-nucleotide qualities are absent, and no much larger clonotype sits a single base away.

What the research found in general, with its limitations: The quantity of clinical and demographic metadata differed by source and by participant and was supplied without curation.

The source of this sequence is a young man who had recovered from COVID-19. Sequencing input: peripheral blood. The chain is made from TRBV25-1 and TRBJ1-5; 9 middle bases align to TRBD1. In nucleotide form, the sequence is TGTGCCAGCCGGGGACAGGGTAACAATCAGCCCCAGCATTTT. Translated, it reads CASRGQGNNQPQHF. Here the CDR3 is joined to the reference TRBV25-1 and TRBJ1-5 genes, and the full variable domain is: EADIYQTPRYLVIGTGKKITLECSQTMGHDKMYWYQQDPGMELHLIHYSYGVNSTEKGDLSSESTVSRIRTEHFPLTLESARPSHTSQYLCASRGQGNNQPQHFGDGTRLSIL.